These T cell receptor beta chains were read from a single sample in a study of early T cells in non-severe SARS-CoV-2 infection. MiXCR, run by TCRdb on the 5' RACE reads, gives a single entry per CDR3 protein. The sample carries about 76,000 distinct CDR3 sequences, about 10% recorded once. Sequenced: whole blood. These receptors all come from an adult who was a healthcare worker with PCR-confirmed SARS-CoV-2 infection or an uninfected control (not recorded which). CDR3s include the opening cysteine and the closing phenylalanine or tryptophan. A D gene is named only where the DNA matches it firmly. Rows give clone size only sometimes, using once, few, many, or a class for an expanded clone.

TRBD2,TRBV20-1,TRBJ2-1,NA,CSARDLDSGGGEQFF,TGCAGTGCTAGAGATCTGGATAGCGGGGGTGGTGAGCAGTTCTTC
NA,TRBV2,TRBJ2-2,NA,CASSDRLGHLTGELFF,TGTGCCAGCAGTGATAGATTGGGTCACCTCACCGGGGAGCTGTTTTTT
TRBD2,TRBV4-3,TRBJ2-3,many,CASSRLADSSTDTQYF,TGCGCCAGCAGCCGCCTAGCGGACTCTAGCACAGATACGCAGTATTTT
NA,TRBV3-1,TRBJ2-5,many,CASSQLSRTQYF,TGTGCCAGCAGCCAGCTCTCGAGGACCCAGTACTTC
TRBD2,TRBV29-1,TRBJ2-7,many,CSVESREGYEQYF,TGCAGCGTTGAATCCAGGGAGGGGTACGAGCAGTACTTC
TRBD1,TRBV30,TRBJ1-3,NA,CAWSRDRAGSGNTIYF,TGTGCCTGGAGTAGGGACAGGGCCGGATCTGGAAACACCATATATTTT
NA,TRBV20-1,TRBJ1-1,NA,CSAREFPPRRYGTEAFF,TGCAGTGCTAGAGAGTTTCCCCCCCGGAGGTATGGAACTGAAGCTTTCTTT
NA,TRBV4-1,TRBJ2-5,few,CASSQERRQVESETQYF,TGCGCCAGCAGCCAAGAACGTCGGCAGGTGGAATCGGAGACCCAGTACTTC
NA,TRBV2,TRBJ1-2,NA,CASNKGGVNVANYGYTF,TGTGCCAGCAACAAAGGGGGTGTAAACGTAGCCAACTATGGCTACACCTTC
NA,TRBV4-3,TRBJ1-2,many,CASSQDRVDSYGYTF,TGCGCCAGCAGCCAAGATCGCGTCGACAGCTATGGCTACACCTTC
TRBD2,TRBV6-5,TRBJ2-3,many,CASSRLAGGTDTQYF,TGTGCCAGCAGTCGACTAGCGGGCGGCACAGATACGCAGTATTTT
TRBD2,TRBV6-5,TRBJ2-3,many,CASSPLIGGVDTQYF,TGTGCCAGCAGTCCCCTGATCGGGGGGGTAGATACGCAGTATTTT
NA,TRBV7-9,TRBJ2-3,few,CASSQAVAGFTDTQYF,TGTGCCAGCAGCCAAGCGGTGGCGGGGTTCACAGATACGCAGTATTTT
NA,TRBV20-1,TRBJ1-4,many,CSATTGPNEKLFF,TGCAGTGCTACCACAGGTCCTAATGAAAAACTGTTTTTT
TRBD1,TRBV20-1,TRBJ1-4,few,CSAMGTGRGKLFF,TGCAGTGCTATGGGGACAGGGCGCGGGAAACTGTTTTTT
TRBD1,TRBV20-1,TRBJ1-2,NA,CSAGQGTYGYTF,TGCAGTGCTGGACAGGGGACCTATGGCTACACCTTC
TRBD1,TRBV5-5,TRBJ2-7,NA,CASSSRTGGYEQYF,TGTGCCAGCAGTTCCCGGACAGGGGGCTACGAGCAGTACTTC
NA,TRBV20-1,TRBJ2-2,few,CSAPNTGELFF,TGCAGTGCTCCGAACACCGGGGAGCTGTTTTTT
NA,TRBV5-6,TRBJ2-5,once,CASSLLEGGHQETQYF,TGTGCCAGCAGCCTCCTAGAGGGGGGACACCAAGAGACCCAGTACTTC
NA,TRBV24-1,TRBJ2-3,few,CATSDRTDTTDTQYF,TGTGCCACCAGTGATAGGACAGATACCACAGATACGCAGTATTTT
TRBD2,TRBV6-5,TRBJ2-1,many,CASSRGGSYNEQFF,TGTGCCAGCTCACGGGGAGGGTCCTACAATGAGCAGTTCTTC
TRBD1,TRBV12-3/TRBV12-4,TRBJ1-2,many,CASSSTQTGAYGYTF,TGTGCCAGCAGTTCCACTCAGACAGGGGCCTATGGCTACACCTTC
NA,TRBV6-2/TRBV6-3,TRBJ1-6,many,CASSDGSGGNSPLHF,TGTGCCAGCAGCGACGGGTCCGGTGGTAATTCACCCCTCCACTTT
NA,TRBV2,TRBJ2-5,few,CASRYQETQYF,TGTGCCAGCAGGTACCAAGAGACCCAGTACTTC
TRBD1,TRBV3-1,TRBJ1-2,NA,CASSRTGTGNYGYTF,TGTGCCAGCAGCCGCACCGGGACAGGGAACTATGGCTACACCTTC
TRBD2,TRBV3-1,TRBJ2-5,many,CASSLGTSGGQETQYF,TGTGCCAGCAGCCTTGGGACTAGCGGGGGGCAAGAGACCCAGTACTTC
NA,TRBV10-3,TRBJ2-1,many,CAISGAAGASSYNEQFF,TGTGCCATCAGTGGTGCTGCGGGGGCGAGCTCCTACAATGAGCAGTTCTTC
TRBD2,TRBV9,TRBJ2-1,NA,CASSPRWTSGGAAEQFF,TGTGCCAGCAGCCCTAGGTGGACTAGCGGGGGGGCAGCTGAGCAGTTCTTC
NA,TRBV9,TRBJ2-3,few,CASSVGRGGGTDTQYF,TGTGCCAGCAGCGTAGGGCGAGGGGGTGGCACAGATACGCAGTATTTT
TRBD1,TRBV29-1,TRBJ1-5,few,CSVAGQGDQPQHF,TGCAGCGTTGCGGGACAGGGGGATCAGCCCCAGCATTTT
TRBD2,TRBV12-3/TRBV12-4,TRBJ2-1,few,CASSPSGGGYEQFF,TGTGCCAGCAGTCCTAGCGGGGGGGGCTATGAGCAGTTCTTC
TRBD2,TRBV29-1,TRBJ2-5,many,CSGRLAAQETQYF,TGCAGCGGGAGACTAGCGGCCCAAGAGACCCAGTACTTC
NA,TRBV7-3,TRBJ2-3,many,CASSLTILDTQYF,TGTGCCAGCAGCTTAACCATCCTTGATACGCAGTATTTT
NA,TRBV19,TRBJ1-5,NA,CASSIHGGPQHF,TGTGCCAGTAGTATCCACGGGGGGCCCCAGCATTTT
TRBD1,TRBV12-3/TRBV12-4,TRBJ2-3,many,CASSRDRGPGYTQYF,TGTGCCAGCAGTCGGGACAGGGGGCCCGGGTATACGCAGTATTTT
NA,TRBV3-1,TRBJ2-5,few,CASSQDGYQETQYF,TGTGCCAGCAGCCAAGATGGGTACCAAGAGACCCAGTACTTC
NA,TRBV11-2,TRBJ2-3,many,CASSFGSPDTQYF,TGTGCCAGCAGCTTTGGGTCCCCAGATACGCAGTATTTT
NA,TRBV18,TRBJ1-5,many,CASSPGTALRGNQPQHF,TGTGCCAGCTCACCCGGGACGGCCCTACGAGGGAATCAGCCCCAGCATTTT
TRBD2,TRBV9,TRBJ2-5,few,CASNPSGLAEETQYF,TGTGCCAGCAACCCATCAGGACTAGCTGAAGAGACCCAGTACTTC
NA,TRBV4-2,TRBJ1-1,NA,CASTPQGTQNTEAFF,TGTGCCAGCACCCCCCAAGGGACACAGAACACTGAAGCTTTCTTT
NA,TRBV11-2,TRBJ1-1,few,CASSWTVNTEAFF,TGTGCCAGCAGCTGGACAGTGAACACTGAAGCTTTCTTT